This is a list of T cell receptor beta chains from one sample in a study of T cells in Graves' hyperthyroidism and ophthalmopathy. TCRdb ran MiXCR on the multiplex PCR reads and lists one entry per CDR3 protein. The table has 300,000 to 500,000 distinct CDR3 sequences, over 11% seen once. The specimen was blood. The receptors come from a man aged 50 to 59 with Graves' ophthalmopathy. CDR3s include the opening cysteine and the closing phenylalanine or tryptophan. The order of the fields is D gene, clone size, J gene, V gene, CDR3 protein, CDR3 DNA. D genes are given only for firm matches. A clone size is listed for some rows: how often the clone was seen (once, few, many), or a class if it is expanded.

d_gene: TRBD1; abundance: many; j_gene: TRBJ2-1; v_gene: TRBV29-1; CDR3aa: CSVARDRAWNEQFF; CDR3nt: TGCAGCGTAGCCCGGGACAGGGCTTGGAATGAGCAGTTCTTC
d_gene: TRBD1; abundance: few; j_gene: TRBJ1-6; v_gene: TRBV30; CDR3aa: CAWSVFSGTGNNSPLHF; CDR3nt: TGTGCCTGGAGTGTATTTAGCGGGACAGGGAATAATTCACCCCTCCACTTT
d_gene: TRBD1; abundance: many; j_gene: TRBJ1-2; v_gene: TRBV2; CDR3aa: CASSENQGAGGYTF; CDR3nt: TGTGCCAGCAGTGAAAACCAGGGGGCTGGAGGCTACACCTTC
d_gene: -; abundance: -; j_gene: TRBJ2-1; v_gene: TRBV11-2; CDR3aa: CASSLMGTGAYGEQFF; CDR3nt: TGTGCCAGCAGCTTAATGGGGACGGGAGCGTACGGTGAGCAGTTCTTC
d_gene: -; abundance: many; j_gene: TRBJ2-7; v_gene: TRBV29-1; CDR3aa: CSVEYSGTTYEQYF; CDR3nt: TGCAGCGTTGAGTATTCGGGGACCACCTACGAGCAGTACTTC
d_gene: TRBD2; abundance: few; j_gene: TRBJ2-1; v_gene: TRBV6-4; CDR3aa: CARPGLAGVNEQFF; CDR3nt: TGTGCCAGACCGGGACTAGCGGGAGTCAATGAGCAGTTCTTC
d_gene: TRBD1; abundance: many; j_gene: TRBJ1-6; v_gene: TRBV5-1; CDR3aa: CASSFEGANSPLHF; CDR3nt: TGCGCCAGCAGCTTTGAGGGGGCGAATTCACCCCTCCACTTT
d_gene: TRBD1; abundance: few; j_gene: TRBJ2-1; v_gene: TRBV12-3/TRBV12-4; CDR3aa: CASSLTGAGSYNEQFF; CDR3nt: TGTGCCAGCAGTTTAACAGGGGCGGGCTCCTACAATGAGCAGTTCTTC
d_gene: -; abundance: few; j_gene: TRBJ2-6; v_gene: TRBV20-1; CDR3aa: CSARQSSGANVLTF; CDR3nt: TGCAGTGCTAGGCAGAGTTCTGGGGCCAACGTCCTGACTTTC
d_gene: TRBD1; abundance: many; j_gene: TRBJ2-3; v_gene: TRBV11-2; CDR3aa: CASSSGQGPSTDTQYF; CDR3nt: TGTGCCAGCAGCTCTGGACAGGGCCCTAGCACAGATACGCAGTATTTT
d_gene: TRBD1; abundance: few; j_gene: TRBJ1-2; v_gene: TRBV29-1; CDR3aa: CSVGTGGFLYGYTF; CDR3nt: TGCAGCGTTGGGACAGGGGGCTTTCTCTATGGCTACACCTTC
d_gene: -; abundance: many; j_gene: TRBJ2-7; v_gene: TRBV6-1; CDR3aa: CASSEAGYVDEQYF; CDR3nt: TGTGCCAGCAGTGAAGCGGGGTATGTAGACGAGCAGTACTTC
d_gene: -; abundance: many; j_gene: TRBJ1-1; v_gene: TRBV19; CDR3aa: CASRPEDRQPEAFF; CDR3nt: TGTGCCAGTAGGCCCGAGGACAGACAACCCGAAGCTTTCTTT
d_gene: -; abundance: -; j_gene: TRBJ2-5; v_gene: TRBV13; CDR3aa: CASSPGPRGEETQYF; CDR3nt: TGTGCCAGCAGCCCGGGTCCTAGGGGAGAAGAGACCCAGTACTTC
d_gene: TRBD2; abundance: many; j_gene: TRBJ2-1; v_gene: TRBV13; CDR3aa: CASSAGLAGYEQFF; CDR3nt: TGTGCCAGCAGCGCGGGACTAGCGGGATATGAGCAGTTCTTC
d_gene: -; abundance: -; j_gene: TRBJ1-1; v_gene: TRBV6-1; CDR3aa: CASRYRGDTEAFF; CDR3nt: TGTGCCAGCAGGTATCGAGGGGACACTGAAGCTTTCTTT
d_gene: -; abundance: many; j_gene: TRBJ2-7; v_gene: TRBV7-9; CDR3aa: CASSLDGQISYEQYF; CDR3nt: TGTGCCAGCAGCTTAGATGGACAGATATCCTACGAGCAGTACTTC
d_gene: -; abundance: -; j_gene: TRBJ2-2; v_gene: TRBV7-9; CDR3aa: CASTLVSSDTGELFF; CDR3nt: TGTGCCAGCACCCTCGTAAGCTCGGACACCGGGGAGCTGTTTTTT
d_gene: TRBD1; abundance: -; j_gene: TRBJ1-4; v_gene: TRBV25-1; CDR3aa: CASLPTGITNEKLFF; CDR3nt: TGTGCCAGCCTTCCGACAGGGATCACTAATGAAAAACTGTTTTTT
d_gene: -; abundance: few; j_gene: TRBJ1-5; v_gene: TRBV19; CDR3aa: CASSMFGGAGQPQHF; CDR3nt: TGTGCCAGTAGTATGTTCGGGGGCGCGGGGCAGCCCCAGCATTTT
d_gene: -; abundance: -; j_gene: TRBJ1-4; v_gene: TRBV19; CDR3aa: CASSILLGSTNEKLFF; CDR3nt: TGTGCCAGTAGTATACTGCTCGGTTCAACTAATGAAAAACTGTTTTTT
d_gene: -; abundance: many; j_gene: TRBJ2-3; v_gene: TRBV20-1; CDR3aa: CSARDYRGPDTQYF; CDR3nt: TGCAGTGCTAGGGACTACAGGGGACCAGATACGCAGTATTTT
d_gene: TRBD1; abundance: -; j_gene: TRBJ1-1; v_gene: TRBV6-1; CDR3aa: CASRYRGGNTEAFF; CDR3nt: TGTGCCAGCAGGTACAGGGGAGGGAACACTGAAGCTTTCTTT
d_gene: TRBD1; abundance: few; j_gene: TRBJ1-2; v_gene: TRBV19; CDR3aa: CASSSPGQGLYGYTF; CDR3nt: TGTGCCAGTAGTAGCCCGGGACAGGGGCTTTACGGCTACACCTTC
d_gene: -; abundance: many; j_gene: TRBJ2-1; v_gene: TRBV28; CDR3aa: CASSSTAEGTLVNEQFF; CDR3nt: TGTGCCAGCAGCTCTACCGCGGAGGGGACACTGGTCAATGAGCAGTTCTTC
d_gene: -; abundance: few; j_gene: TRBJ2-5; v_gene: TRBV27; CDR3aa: CASSLAAGGLSKYF; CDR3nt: TGTGCCAGCAGCTTGGCTGCTGGGGGCCTGTCTAAGTACTTC
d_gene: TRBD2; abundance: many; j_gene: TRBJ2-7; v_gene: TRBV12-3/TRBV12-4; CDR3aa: CAVRLAGAEQYF; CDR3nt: TGTGCCGTCCGACTAGCGGGAGCTGAACAGTACTTC
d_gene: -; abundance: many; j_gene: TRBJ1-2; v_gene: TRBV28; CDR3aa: CATRRQGTKNYGYTF; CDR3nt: TGTGCCACCAGACGCCAGGGGACGAAGAACTATGGCTACACCTTC
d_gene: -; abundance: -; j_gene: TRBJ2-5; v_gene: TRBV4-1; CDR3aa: CASSRQQGQETQYF; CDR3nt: TGCGCCAGCAGCCGCCAACAGGGTCAAGAGACCCAGTACTTC